This entry lists 12 T cell receptor beta chains sequenced from one sample in a study of T cell responses to AZD1222 COVID-19 vaccine. Repertoires were generated with immunoSEQ multiplex PCR, while TCRdb's copy carries only in-frame clones and drops some. The sample holds 120,000 or so clones, 85% to 90% seen once. This specimen was peripheral blood, taken on day 0 of AZD1222 vaccination. The receptors come from an adult in good health.

The V gene is TRBV5-1, the J gene TRBJ2-3; D possibly uses TRBD1 or TRBD2 (6 bases each). Germline V gene sequence: CDR1 SGHRS, CDR2 YFSETQ. The V end was cut by 0 bases, the J end by 0 bases, with 11 bases between. CDR3 length equals 16 residues. The CDR3 here is CASSLDGGPSTDTQYF. CDR3 bases: TGCGCCAGCAGCTTGGATGGGGGGCCTAGCACAGATACGCAGTATTTT.

The chain combines TRBV27 with TRBJ2-7; maybe TRBD1 (5 bases). The CDR3 extends over 20 amino acids. Germline V gene lookup returns CDR1 MNHEY and CDR2 SMNVEV (reference sequence). Trimming removed 6 bases at V and 6 bases at J, with 36 bases between. CDR3 in DNA: TGTGCCAGCAGCCCCTCGAGTGTATATGGGTCAGGGTCCCCCCTTGTCGAGCAGTACTTC. This encodes CASSPSSVYGSGSPLVEQYF.

V is TRBV11-2 and J is TRBJ1-2, with 8 bases lining up with TRBD1. The V and J ends lost 4 bases and 1 base, in that order; junction bases with no gene match: 8. Germline V gene lookup returns CDR1 SGHAT and CDR2 FQNNGV. The CDR3 length is 16 residues. CDR3 in DNA: TGTGCCAGCAGCTCTTCTGGGACAGGTTATAACTATGGCTACACCTTC. Its translation is CASSSSGTGYNYGYTF.

The CDR3 loop reads CAIHAQVAGELFF. CDR3 bases: TGTGCCATACACGCACAGGTCGCCGGGGAGCTGTTTTTT. The J gene is TRBJ2-2, the V gene TRBV6-5, with D perhaps matching TRBD1 (5 bases). Germline V lookup: CDR1 MNHEY, CDR2 SVGAGI. CDR3 length equals 13 residues. V gave up 10 bases and J gave up 6 bases, with 15 bases separating them.

V usage is TRBV7-2 and J usage is TRBJ1-3, with a weak D call TRBD1 (6 bases). V was trimmed by 5 bases and J by 8 bases, leaving 13 bases between them. The V gene's germline CDR1 is SGHTA and CDR2 FQGNSA. The CDR3 is made up of 13 amino acids. CDR3 sequence: CASSLRQVDTIYF. DNA for the CDR3: TGTGCCAGCAGCCTCCGACAGGTGGACACCATATATTTT.

The V call is TRBV7-8, the J call TRBJ1-4, with D tentatively TRBD1 (5 bases). The CDR3 is made up of 14 amino acids. Per germline, CDR1 SGHVS and CDR2 FQNEAQ. V was trimmed by 7 bases and J by 0 bases, leaving 9 bases between them. The CDR3, as DNA: TGTGCCAGCACCTTGGGGGCAACTAATGAAAAACTGTTTTTT. This codes for CASTLGATNEKLFF.

This rearrangement joins TRBV19 to TRBJ2-2; 7 bases line up with TRBD2. CDR1 is LNHDA, CDR2 SQIVND, per germline (reference sequence). This CDR3 has 15 residues. V was clipped by 7 bases and J by 4 bases; unmatched bases: 9. This CDR3 reads CASTTGTTFTGELFF. DNA of the CDR3: TGTGCCAGTACTACCGGGACTACCTTCACCGGGGAGCTGTTTTTT.

The rearrangement joins TRBV7-3 to TRBJ1-4, with D tentatively TRBD1 (5 bases). CDR3 size: 15 residues. With 5 bases removed from V and 7 bases from J, the gap between germline ends came to 17 bases. The germline V gene has CDR1 SGHTA and CDR2 FQGTGA. CDR3 nucleotide sequence: TGTGCCAGCAGCAAGGACGGCCGGGACGGTGAAAAACTGTTTTTT. Its translation is CASSKDGRDGEKLFF.

The chain combines TRBV3-1 (or the pseudogene TRBV3-2) with TRBJ2-2, with unresolved D. Between the trimmed V and J ends, which lost 4 bases and 7 bases, there was a span of 10 bases. The CDR3 length is 13 residues. Looked up from germline, CDR1 is LGHDT and CDR2 is YNNKEL (reference sequence). The CDR3 loop reads CASSPQSVGELFF. CDR3 bases: TGTGCCAGCAGCCCTCAGTCAGTCGGGGAGCTGTTTTTT.

This chain links TRBV30 with TRBJ1-1, with D tentatively TRBD1 (6 bases). Germline V gene sequence: CDR1 GTSNPN, CDR2 SVGIG (reference sequence). CDR3 length equals 11 residues. V lost 2 bases to trimming and J lost 7 bases, with 8 bases between them. The CDR3 region has the DNA TGTGCCTGGAGTAAGGGGGGTGAAGCTTTCTTT. This sequence encodes CAWSKGGEAFF.

The chain recombines TRBV5-4 with TRBJ1-1; D remains ambiguous. This CDR3 is 11 amino acids long. Germline lookup yields CDR1 SGHNT and CDR2 YYREEE (reference sequence). As DNA, the CDR3 is TGTAAAGTCTCTATAAACACTGAAGCTTTCTTT. Protein: CKVSINTEAFF.

This rearrangement joins TRBV3-1 (or the pseudogene TRBV3-2) to TRBJ1-2; D might be TRBD1 (5 bases). The germline V gene has CDR1 LGHDT and CDR2 YNNKEL (reference sequence). The CDR3 spans 13 residues. V was clipped by 0 bases and J by 7 bases, with 9 bases between them. In nucleotides, the CDR3 is TGTGCCAGCAGCCAAGAGGTAGGGGCTGGCTACACCTTC. Translating gives CASSQEVGAGYTF.